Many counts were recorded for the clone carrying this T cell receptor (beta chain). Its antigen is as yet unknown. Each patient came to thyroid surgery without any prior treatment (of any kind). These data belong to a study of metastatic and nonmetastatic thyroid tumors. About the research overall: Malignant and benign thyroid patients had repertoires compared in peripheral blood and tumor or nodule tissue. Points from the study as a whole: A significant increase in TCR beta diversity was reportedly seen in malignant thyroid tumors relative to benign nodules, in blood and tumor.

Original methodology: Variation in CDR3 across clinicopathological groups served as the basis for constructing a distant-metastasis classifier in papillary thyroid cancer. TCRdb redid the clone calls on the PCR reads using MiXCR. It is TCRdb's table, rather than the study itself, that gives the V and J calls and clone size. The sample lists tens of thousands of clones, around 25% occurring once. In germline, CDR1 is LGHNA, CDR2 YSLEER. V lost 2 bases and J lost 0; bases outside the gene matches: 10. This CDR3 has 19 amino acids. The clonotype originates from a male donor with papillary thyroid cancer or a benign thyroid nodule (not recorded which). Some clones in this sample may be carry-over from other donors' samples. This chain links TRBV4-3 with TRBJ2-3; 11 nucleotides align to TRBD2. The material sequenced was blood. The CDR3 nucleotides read TGCGCCAGCAGCCAAACCGGGACTAGCGGACTCCCTAGCACAGATACGCAGTATTTT. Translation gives CASSQTGTSGLPSTDTQYF.